These 12 T cell receptor beta chains were all obtained from the same sample, sequenced in a study of blood T cells in healthy people across ages. A sample-barcoded 5' primer and a J-beta primer mix were used in a second PCR of roughly 7 to 12 cycles. MiXCR was run by TCRdb on the 5' RACE reads, yielding one entry per CDR3 protein. The repertoire includes around 600,000 distinct CDR3 sequences, more than 45% of them detected once, and roughly 24% sits in the top ten. The material sequenced was blood. These receptors were taken from a man aged 80 or over in good health.

As concerns this clonotype: This may be a read error, as it is one base from a much larger clone. The V and J genes are TRBV6-5 and TRBJ2-5; D unresolved. Germline CDR1 and CDR2: MNHEY and SVGAGI. The CDR3 is made up of 14 amino acids. The CDR3 DNA follows: TGTGCCAGCAGTGACTCGGTCCAGCAAGAGACCCAGTACTTC. This codes for CASSDSVQQETQYF.

J is TRBJ2-7 and V is TRBV4-3, with TRBD2 matching over 9 bases. The tail of the sequence fits TRBJ2-5 better, so the J call may be wrong. The CDR3 has 16 amino acids. The V gene's germline CDR1 is LGHNA and CDR2 YSLEER. The CDR3 nucleotides are TGCGCCAGCAGCTTATGGCGCGGGGGGGGGCAAGAGACCCAGTACTTC. Translated, it gives CASSLWRGGGQETQYF.

The rearrangement joins TRBV12-3 or TRBV12-4 to TRBJ1-4; D gene uncertain. The CDR3 is 14 residues long. Trimming removed 2 bases from V and 8 bases from J, with 12 bases in between. CDR3 nucleotides: TGTGCCAGCAGTTTATTCCCCCAAGGAGAAAAACTGTTTTTT. Translated: CASSLFPQGEKLFF.

This clonotype was seen at least ten times. V usage is TRBV6-5 and J usage is TRBJ1-1; possibly TRBD1 for D (5 bases). CDR3 length: 12 amino acids. The germline V and J ends were trimmed by 8 bases and 3 bases, with 10 bases remaining between them. CDR1 and CDR2 (germline): MNHEY, SVGAGI. CDR3: CASGRGDTEAFF. The CDR3 coding sequence is TGTGCCAGCGGACGGGGGGACACTGAAGCTTTCTTT.

V is TRBV7-2 and J is TRBJ2-3; possibly TRBD2 for D (5 bases). Germline CDR1 and CDR2: SGHTA and FQGNSA. The CDR3 extends over 15 amino acids. V lost 0 bases to trimming and J lost 7 bases, with 14 bases between them. CDR3 bases: TGTGCCAGCAGCTTAGCGGCTAGCAGAGGAAATACGCAGTATTTT. The encoded protein is CASSLAASRGNTQYF. The whole variable domain, filled in from reference TRBV7-2 and TRBJ2-3, reads GAGVSQSPSNKVTEKGKDVELRCDPISGHTALYWYRQSLGQGLEFLIYFQGNSAPDKSGLPSDRFSAERTGGSVSTLTIQRTQQEDSAVYLCASSLAASRGNTQYFGPGTRLTVL.

The CDR3 region is CASSLEAPGRELFF. CDR3 nucleotide sequence: TGTGCCAGCAGCTTAGAGGCCCCGGGGAGGGAGCTGTTTTTT. The V gene is TRBV7-2, the J gene TRBJ2-2, with D possibly being TRBD2 (5 bases). Trimming removed 1 base at V and 9 bases at J, with 12 bases between. The germline gives CDR1 SGHTA, CDR2 FQGNSA. The CDR3 has 14 residues.

This chain connects TRBV28 to TRBJ2-7; TRBD1 matches at 11 bases. This CDR3 is 15 amino acids long. V lost 5 bases and J lost 5; bases outside the gene matches: 8. Germline V gene data show CDR1 as MDHEN and CDR2 as SYDVKM. The CDR3 bases are TGTGCCAGCAGTACCCCCGGGACAGGGGGGAACGAGCAGTACTTC. Protein sequence: CASSTPGTGGNEQYF.

This clonotype has ten or more counts. The V and J genes are TRBV7-2 and TRBJ2-1; 7 positions match TRBD2. Germline V CDR1 and CDR2: SGHTA, FQGNSA. CDR3 length: 15 residues. With 0 bases clipped from V and 2 bases from J, the junction kept 1 base outside the gene matches. The CDR3 coding sequence is TGTGCCAGCAGCTTAGCTAGCGGGCCCTACAATGAGCAGTTCTTC. It encodes CASSLASGPYNEQFF. The full variable domain, in which reference TRBV7-2 and TRBJ2-1 provide the parts outside the CDR3, is GAGVSQSPSNKVTEKGKDVELRCDPISGHTALYWYRQSLGQGLEFLIYFQGNSAPDKSGLPSDRFSAERTGGSVSTLTIQRTQQEDSAVYLCASSLASGPYNEQFFGPGTRLTVL.

As concerns this clonotype: An end of the junction does not agree with germline; a read error may underlie this. This chain links TRBV28 with TRBJ2-1, with 8 nucleotides matching TRBD2. From germline, CDR1 is MDHEN and CDR2 SYDVKM. The CDR3 runs to 15 residues. The CDR3 loop is CASSSSGLSYTEQFF. In DNA form, the CDR3 reads TGTGCCAGCAGTTCTAGCGGGCTTTCCTACACTGAGCAGTTCTTC.

This CDR3 is CASSLQPQGAHYEQYF. The CDR3 nucleotides are TGTGCCAGTAGCCTCCAGCCACAGGGGGCTCACTACGAGCAGTACTTC. V usage is TRBV7-2 and J usage is TRBJ2-7; TRBD1 aligns across 9 bases. With V trimmed by 9 bases and J by 3 bases, 15 bases remained unmatched. Germline CDR1 reads SGHTA; CDR2 reads FQGNSA. The length of the CDR3 is 16 residues.

As concerns this clonotype: One end of the junction does not line up with germline, which may come from a read error. The chain employs TRBV6-2 or TRBV6-3 and TRBJ2-3; 7 nucleotides match TRBD2. The CDR3 sequence is 14 residues long. The germline CDR1 and CDR2 sequences are MNHEY and SVGEGT. The CDR3 reads CASSSGATADTQYF. The CDR3 region has the DNA TGTGCCAGCTCAAGCGGGGCCACGGCAGATACGCAGTATTTC.

V is TRBV4-2 and J is TRBJ2-2; D is ambiguous. Germline CDR1 reads LGHNA; CDR2 reads YNFKEQ. CDR3 length: 13 residues. Trimming shortened V by 0 bases and J by 3 bases, and 2 bases separated the two germline ends. The CDR3 sequence: CASSQEDTGELFF. The CDR3 region has the DNA TGTGCCAGCAGCCAAGAGGACACCGGGGAGCTGTTTTTT.